These 2 T cell receptor beta chains originate from one sample sequenced in a study of T cells after yellow fever vaccination. MiXCR, run by TCRdb on the 5' RACE reads, gives a single entry per CDR3 protein. The sample contains 450,000 to 550,000 distinct CDR3 sequences, less than 20% of which appear only once. Sequenced material: PBMCs, taken 15 days after the yellow fever booster vaccination. The receptors stem from a man in his thirties or forties who received the YFV17D yellow fever vaccine.

The V and J genes are TRBV5-5 and TRBJ1-1; D call uncertain. Looked up from germline, CDR1 is SGHKS and CDR2 is YYEKEE (reference sequence). V was pared by 2 bases and J by 7 bases, with 9 bases between. The CDR3 is made up of 12 amino acids. The CDR3 protein is CASSFGRSEAFF. In DNA, the CDR3 is TGTGCCAGCAGCTTTGGACGGAGTGAAGCTTTCTTT.

J is TRBJ1-2 and V is TRBV6-1, with 7 positions matching TRBD1. Germline V gives CDR1 MNHNS, CDR2 SASEGT. The CDR3 runs 14 residues. V trimming: 7 bases; J trimming: 0 bases; junction bases outside the gene matches: 5. The CDR3 sequence: CASNSQGTNYGYTF. CDR3 DNA: TGTGCCAGCAACTCACAGGGGACTAACTATGGCTACACCTTC.